This T cell receptor beta chain was captured by sequencing in a study of blood T cell repertoires in COVID-19. Assay used: immunoSEQ multiplex PCR; TCRdb lists only in-frame clones, some missing. The repertoire holds roughly 250,000 clones, with about nine tenths as singletons. V lost 5 bases and J lost 4, with 8 bases in between. This CDR3 has 12 residues. The germline V gene encodes CDR1 MNHEY and CDR2 SVGEGT. The sample was PBMCs or T cells enriched from blood (not recorded which). This receptor was obtained from a man aged 45-60 years who had been exposed to COVID-19. This chain links TRBV6-2 or TRBV6-3 with TRBJ1-2; D is perhaps TRBD1 (5 bases). The CDR3: CASSGHIYGYTF. The CDR3 DNA follows: TGTGCCAGCAGTGGACATATCTATGGCTACACCTTC.